This T cell receptor (beta chain) was sequenced during a study of T cells in Graves' hyperthyroidism and ophthalmopathy (dated by TCRdb to the late 2010s). For the study in its entirety: Peripheral blood samples were taken at the time of initial diagnosis, prior to any treatment. The 100 discovery patients were randomly split 7:3 into training and test sets. After sampling, hyperthyroidism patients received methimazole starting at 30 mg daily, and ophthalmopathy patients received high-dose intravenous methylprednisolone. An independent validation cohort of around 19 hyperthyroidism patients and some 15 patients who later progressed to ophthalmopathy tested prospective prediction of ophthalmopathy. To identify TCR V-J signatures that set the groups apart, the researchers used a discovery cohort of 90 to 100 patients, made up of roughly 45 with Graves' ophthalmopathy and some 58 with stable Graves' hyperthyroidism. The paper reports TCR Vbeta CDR3 sequencing of over 120 peripheral blood samples: some 44 ophthalmopathy, about 75 hyperthyroidism and roughly 17 progressor patients. Thyroid tissue and blood T-cell repertoires from roughly 6 Graves' hyperthyroidism patients were also compared in the study.

Stable Graves' hyperthyroidism was defined as no progression to ophthalmopathy during 18 months of follow-up. Hyperthyroidism patients were newly diagnosed, had a disease duration of under 2 months, and were aged 18 to 65 years. Patients with uncontrolled infections, other autoimmune diseases, pregnancy or lactation were excluded. Diagnoses were established on the basis of clinical symptoms, serum thyroxine and TRAb, thyroid ultrasound, and orbital computed tomography. PBMCs were isolated from 10 ml of fresh peripheral blood by Ficoll-Paque density gradient centrifugation. Total RNA was extracted with Trizol reagent, and quality was checked on an Agilent 2100 Bioanalyzer. This clonotype was counted ten times or more. Its antigen is unknown. No base quality information exists; no much larger clone differs at one position. TCR beta CDR3 regions were amplified from RNA transcripts. The first round of RT-PCR for the TCR CDR3 was performed with the HTBI primer set and the Qiagen OneStep RT-PCR kit. A second multiplex PCR round built the libraries, followed by size selection and purification. Libraries were sequenced paired-end with 100 bp reads on an Illumina HiSeq2000. The paper's data handling went like this. Raw data were processed with SOAPnuke, discarding reads with adapters, uncalled bases, mean Phred below 15, or no exact constant-primer or identifier match. High-quality paired reads were merged using COPE v1.2.5, and each unique nucleotide sequence was defined as a clonotype. Clonotypes were aligned to IMGT TRBV, TRBD and TRBJ reference segments using MiTCR v1.1. The analysis was restricted to V-J combinations with a frequency above 0.0001, which together covered roughly 99% of the repertoires. The TCS score was defined as the ratio of F50 (clonal expansion) to E x V (chaos), calculated using BLOSUM62-based TCRdist between CDR3 peptides within each V-J. Welch's t-statistics and random forest reduced around 510 V-J features to about 12, which were used in a naive Bayes classifier (R e1071). The public reads were reprocessed in TCRdb via fastp at Q25 and MiXCR, keeping in-frame beta chains. CDR3 protein duplicates are merged, each entry listing the most common genes and DNA. It is TCRdb's table, rather than the study itself, that gives the V and J calls and clone size. This sample is represented by approximately 520,000 distinct CDR3 sequences; about 20% of them were singletons. Jointly, the top ten make up 26% of the sample.

The V end loses 3 bases and the J end loses 6 bases, and a stretch of 23 bases separates them. Taken from cysteine to phenylalanine, the CDR3 has 17 residues. CDR3 DNA only is kept here, 51 bases in frame from base 1. Here is what the overall study found, with its caveats: Sample size was not statistically predetermined, and blinding of investigators to group allocation was not performed. Blood samples also contained most of the expanded thyroid clonotypes (frequency above 0.001), which suggests that blood repertoires may reflect thyroid immune responses. In validation, the model predicted progression to ophthalmopathy with roughly 70% sensitivity and less than 80% specificity, a median of 6.5 months before onset. A 13 V-J signature model separated ophthalmopathy from stable hyperthyroidism, with around 88% sensitivity and roughly 84% specificity in cross-validation and 80%/75% in testing.

Sequenced sample: blood. The chain uses TRBV12-3 or TRBV12-4 and TRBJ1-2; the D gene assignment is ambiguous. This sequence was found in a man aged 18-30 years with Graves' hyperthyroidism. The DNA is as follows: TGTGCCAGCAGTTTCTCGGTGATTACGACGCCTTTGGATGGCTACACCTTC. This yields the protein CASSFSVITTPLDGYTF.